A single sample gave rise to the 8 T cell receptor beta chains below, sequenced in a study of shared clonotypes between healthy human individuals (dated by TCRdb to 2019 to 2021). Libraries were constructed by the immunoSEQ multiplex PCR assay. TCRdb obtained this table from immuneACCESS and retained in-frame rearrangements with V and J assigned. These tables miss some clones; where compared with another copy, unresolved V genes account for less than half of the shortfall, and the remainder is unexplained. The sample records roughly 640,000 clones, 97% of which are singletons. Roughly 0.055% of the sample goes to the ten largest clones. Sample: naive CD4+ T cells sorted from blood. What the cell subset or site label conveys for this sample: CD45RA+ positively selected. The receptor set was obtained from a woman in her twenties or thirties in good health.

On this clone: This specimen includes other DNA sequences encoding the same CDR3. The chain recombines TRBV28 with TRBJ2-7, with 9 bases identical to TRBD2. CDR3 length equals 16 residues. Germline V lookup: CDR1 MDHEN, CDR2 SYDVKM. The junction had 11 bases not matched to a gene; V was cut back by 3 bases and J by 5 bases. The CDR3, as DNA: TGTGCCAGCAGTTTCTTCGGTAGCGGGAGAATCAACGAGCAGTACTTC. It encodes CASSFFGSGRINEQYF.

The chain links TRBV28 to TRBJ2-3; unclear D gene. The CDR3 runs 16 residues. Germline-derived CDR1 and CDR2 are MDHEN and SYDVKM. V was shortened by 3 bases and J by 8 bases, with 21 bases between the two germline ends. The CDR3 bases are TGTGCCAGCAGTTTTTCCCCCTCCGGGCAGACGGGTACGCAGTATTTT. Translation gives CASSFSPSGQTGTQYF.

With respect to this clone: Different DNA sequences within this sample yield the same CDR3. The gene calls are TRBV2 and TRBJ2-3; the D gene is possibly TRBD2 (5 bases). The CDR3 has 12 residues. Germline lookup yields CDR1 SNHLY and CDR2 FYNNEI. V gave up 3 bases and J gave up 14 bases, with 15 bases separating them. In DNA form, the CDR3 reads TGTGCCAGCAGTGATCCTCAGGACTTTCGGTATTTT. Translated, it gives CASSDPQDFRYF.

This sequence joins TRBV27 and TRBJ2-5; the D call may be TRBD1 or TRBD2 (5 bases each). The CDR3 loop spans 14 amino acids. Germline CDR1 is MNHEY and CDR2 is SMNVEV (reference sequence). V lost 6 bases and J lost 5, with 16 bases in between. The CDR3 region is CASRAVGVSETQYF. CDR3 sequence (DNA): TGTGCCAGCAGGGCTGTGGGGGTGTCCGAGACCCAGTACTTC.

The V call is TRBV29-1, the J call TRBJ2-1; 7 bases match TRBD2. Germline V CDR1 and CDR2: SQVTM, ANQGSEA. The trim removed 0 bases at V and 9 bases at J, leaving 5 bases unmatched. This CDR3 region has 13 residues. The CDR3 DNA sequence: TGCAGCGTTGAAGATCGACTAGCCCCTGAGCAGTTCTTC. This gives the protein CSVEDRLAPEQFF.

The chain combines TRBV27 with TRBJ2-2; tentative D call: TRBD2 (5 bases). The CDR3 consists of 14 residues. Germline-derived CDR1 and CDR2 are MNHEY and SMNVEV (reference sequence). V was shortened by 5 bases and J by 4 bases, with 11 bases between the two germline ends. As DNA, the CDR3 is TGTGCCAGCAGTAAAGAGCGGCTCACCGGGGAGCTGTTTTTT. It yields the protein CASSKERLTGELFF.

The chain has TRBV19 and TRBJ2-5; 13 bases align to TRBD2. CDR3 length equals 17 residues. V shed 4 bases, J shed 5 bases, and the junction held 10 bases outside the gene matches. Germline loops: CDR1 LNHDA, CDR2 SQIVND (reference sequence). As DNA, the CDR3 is TGTGCCAGTAGTACCAGGACTAGCGGGAGCTTCGGGGAGACCCAGTACTTC. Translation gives CASSTRTSGSFGETQYF.

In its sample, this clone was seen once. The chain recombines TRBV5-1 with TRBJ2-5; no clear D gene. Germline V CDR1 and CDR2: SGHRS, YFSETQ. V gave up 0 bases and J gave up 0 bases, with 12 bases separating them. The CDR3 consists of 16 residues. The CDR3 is CASSLGSRLYQETQYF. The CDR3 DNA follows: TGCGCCAGCAGCTTGGGATCGCGGCTGTACCAAGAGACCCAGTACTTC.